This TCR beta chain is drawn from a study of cytomegalovirus exposure and HLA in healthy donors. Findings of the study overall: Three of the chains that were CMV-associated were confirmed in vitro to be specific for CMV antigens. After further analysis at a later stage, roughly 16,000 TCR beta sequences were associated with HLA alleles at 0.05 false discovery rate.

On this clone itself: What it binds is not known.

This PCR relied on a set of 60 Vbeta primers and 13 Jbeta primers. Original processing methods: An analysis that came later counted roughly 87 million unique TCR beta chains, approximately 11 million shared. The method was immunoSEQ multiplex PCR; TCRdb's version includes in-frame clones alone and lacks a portion of them. For V, J and clone size, that table is used; D and trimming come from the DNA. Altogether around 160,000 clones are present, roughly 80% being singletons, with the ten largest covering more than 7%. CDR3 size: 12 residues. Trimming cost V 8 bases and J 8 bases, with 15 bases left between them. Germline CDR1 and CDR2: MNHNS and SASEGT.

The chain employs TRBV6-1 and TRBJ1-2, with D perhaps TRBD1 (6 bases). This receptor was obtained from a male donor in good health and CMV-seropositive. Sample: PBMCs. In nucleotides, the CDR3 is TGTGCCAGCGCAAACAGGGTCCGAGGCTACACCTTC. This encodes CASANRVRGYTF.